This T cell receptor beta chain was profiled in a study of blood T cell repertoires in COVID-19. About the research overall: Spain, Italy and the United States supplied samples that represented acute and convalescent COVID-19.

With 10 bases clipped from V and 4 bases from J, the junction kept 15 bases outside the gene matches. The CDR3 is 15 amino acids. In germline, CDR1 is MNHEY, CDR2 SVGAGI. The protocol was immunoSEQ multiplex PCR, while the TCRdb copy is restricted to in-frame clones and leaves out a portion. The sample includes about 250,000 clones, about 87% of them seen just once. This clonotype originated in a woman in her 30s with acute COVID-19. The sample taken for sequencing was PBMCs or T cells enriched from blood (not recorded which). The chain joins TRBV6-5 to TRBJ1-2; 7 bases fit TRBD1. The CDR3 loop reads CATPVRPDRIYGYTF. DNA of the CDR3: TGTGCCACCCCCGTCAGACCGGACAGGATCTATGGCTACACCTTC.